This T cell receptor (beta chain) was profiled in a study of CD8 T cells in ankylosing spondylitis. Each CDR3 protein is one row after TCRdb ran MiXCR on the 5' RACE reads. The sample lists around 130,000 distinct CDR3 sequences; 9.3% were seen once. The ends were cut back, 2 bases at V and 7 bases at J, with 15 bases in the middle. The CDR3 is 15 amino acids. Germline V gives CDR1 SGHTA, CDR2 FQGNSA. This clonotype has at least ten counts. Sequences were obtained from blood, either unsorted or a sorted T cell fraction (not recorded which). This chain uses TRBV7-2 with TRBJ2-1, with D perhaps assigned TRBD1 or TRBD2 (5 bases each). This receptor was obtained from a male donor with ankylosing spondylitis or in good health (not recorded which). CDR3 in amino acids: CASSLFPGPENEQFF. The CDR3 region has the DNA TGTGCCAGCAGCTTATTCCCGGGGCCGGAAAATGAGCAGTTCTTC.